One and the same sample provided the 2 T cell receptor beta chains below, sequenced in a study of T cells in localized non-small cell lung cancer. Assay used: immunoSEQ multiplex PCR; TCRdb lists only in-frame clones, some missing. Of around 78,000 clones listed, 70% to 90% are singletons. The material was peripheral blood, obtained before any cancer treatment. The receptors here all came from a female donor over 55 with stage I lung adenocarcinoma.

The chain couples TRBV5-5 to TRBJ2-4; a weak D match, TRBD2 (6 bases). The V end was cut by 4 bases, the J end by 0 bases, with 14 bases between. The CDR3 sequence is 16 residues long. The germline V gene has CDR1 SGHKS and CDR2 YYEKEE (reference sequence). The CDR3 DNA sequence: TGTGCCAGCAGCCAAAGCGGGCCAATAGCCAAAAACATTCAGTACTTC. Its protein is CASSQSGPIAKNIQYF.

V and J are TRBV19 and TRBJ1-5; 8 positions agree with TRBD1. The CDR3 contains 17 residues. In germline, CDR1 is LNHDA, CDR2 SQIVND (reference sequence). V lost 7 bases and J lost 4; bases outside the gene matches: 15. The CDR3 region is CASKGVRGRLGNQPQHF. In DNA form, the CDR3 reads TGTGCCAGTAAGGGCGTCAGGGGGCGGCTAGGGAATCAGCCCCAGCATTTT.